This T cell receptor (beta chain) is drawn from a study of T cells after yellow fever vaccination (dated by TCRdb to the late 2010s). Broadly, across the study: The SMART-Seq v4 Ultra Low Input RNA kit was used to prepare libraries from fractions with low cell numbers. Bulk TCR alpha and beta repertoires were sequenced longitudinally to track T-cell clones before and after primary and booster YFV17D yellow fever vaccination. Blood samples were taken at several timepoints before and after primary and secondary immunization, and bulk PBMC replicates and cell subsets were isolated. Two healthy male donors made up the cohort, one aged 18 to 29 years and the other aged 30 to 40 years. The full study reports these points: Computational filtering was required because FACS-sorted repertoires could contain abundant contaminating clonotypes from the bulk population. Compared with the primary T-cell response, the secondary T-cell response was weaker but faster, peaking on day 5 rather than day 15. Because the study included only two donors, the extent to which the findings can be generalized is limited. Most clones expanded after primary vaccination (about 95% of CD4 and around 88% of CD8) were re-detected after the booster, suggesting that broad memory maintenance occurred. A small fraction of clonotypes showed up in both the CD4 and CD8 compartments, probably as a result of convergent recombination.

This clonotype was seen only a few times. The antigen it binds to is not known. No base-level quality is on record; no much larger clone is a single base apart. This sample was sequenced with an Illumina NovaSeq 6000. TCR cDNA was synthesized by 5'RACE template switching, which introduced a universal primer site and unique molecular identifiers. cDNA synthesis was primed from both the TCR alpha and TCR beta constant segments. Libraries were amplified in two PCR steps, with sample barcodes and sequencing adapters added in the second step. Sequencing of libraries was performed on Illumina HiSeq 2500 (2x100 bp) or NovaSeq (2x150 bp). From the authors' description of their analysis: MIGEC was used to demultiplex reads and collapse the reads into UMI consensus sequences, and MiXCR was used for V(D)J alignment. Clonotypes responding to the vaccine were identified with edgeR on replicate PBMC samples, with the criteria of FDR below 0.01 and a log2 fold change above 5 up to day 15. Each bulk clonotype received a CD4 or CD8 identity based on whether the sequenced CD4 or CD8 repertoire contained that clonotype at higher abundance. TCRdb reprocessing: public reads trimmed at Q25 with fastp, clones called with MiXCR, in-frame beta chains kept. Every distinct CDR3 protein forms one entry, paired with its most common genes and DNA. The V and J calls, along with clone size, are taken from TCRdb and not from the paper's own processing. The sample table shows about 320,000 distinct CDR3 sequences, and around 4.5% are seen once. Approximately 20% of the sample rests with the top ten.

The sample's treatment or condition label is to be understood as: live attenuated yellow fever vaccine strain. At every blood-draw timepoint, two biological replicates of bulk PBMCs were collected. PBMCs were isolated from peripheral blood using a standard Ficoll-Paque protocol. RNA was extracted with TriZol from bulk PBMCs, CD4 and CD8 fractions, and dextramer-positive and dextramer-negative fractions. The V end loses 0 bases and the J end loses 7 bases, and a stretch of 13 bases separates them. The CDR3 runs 15 residues from the cysteine to the phenylalanine. Here the CDR3 DNA is all that survives: 45 bases in frame from base 1. Via the germline V gene (reference sequence), CDR1 is LNHNV and CDR2 YYDKDF.

The sample in question was PBMCs, obtained 15 days after the yellow fever booster vaccination. The chain uses TRBV15 and TRBJ1-5; the D region possibly corresponds to TRBD1 (5 bases align). The source is a man younger than 35 who received the YFV17D yellow fever vaccine. The nucleotide sequence is TGTGCCACCAGCAGAGATGGGAGGGGTCGGCAGCCCCAGCATTTT. It encodes CATSRDGRGRQPQHF.